This TCR beta chain was obtained from a study of cytomegalovirus exposure and HLA in healthy donors. Notes on the study in general: Reported results showed that the classifier diagnosed cytomegalovirus status with high specificity and sensitivity. Among TCR sequences, most were rare, though some public TCRs appeared in many donors. Confirmation was obtained in vitro that a few CMV-associated chains are specific for CMV antigens.

This clone is a singleton in its sample. As yet, its antigen is unknown. Method: immunoSEQ multiplex PCR; TCRdb's copy keeps in-frame clones and lacks some. The sample lists fewer than 95,000 clones; 80% to 85% were seen once. V shed 8 bases, J shed 7 bases, and the junction held 9 bases outside the gene matches. Per germline, CDR1 MNHNS and CDR2 SASEGT. The CDR3 totals 14 residues. The sequenced material came from PBMCs. This sequence joins TRBV6-1 and TRBJ2-7; 12 bases agree with TRBD2. The TCR sequence derives from a woman younger than 35 in good health and CMV-seropositive. The CDR3 is CASASGGASREQYF. DNA of the CDR3: TGTGCCAGCGCTAGCGGGGGGGCCTCTCGGGAGCAGTACTTC.